This section outlines one T cell receptor (beta chain) sequence together with its context. The antigen it binds to is not known. Base qualities are not provided; no much larger clone lies one nucleotide away. For TCRbeta CDR3 sequencing, genomic DNA was extracted from sorted cells using the QIAGEN DNeasy Blood and Tissue Kit. High-throughput TCRbeta CDR3 sequencing, including PCR amplification with bias correction and internal controls, was performed commercially through immunoSEQ. In the authors' own workflow: A unique productive TCRbeta sequence was defined by the CDR3 nucleotide sequence when primers matched, and otherwise by the CDR3 amino acid sequence together with the Vbeta and Jbeta genes. Sequences were defined as donor-reactive when expanded at least 5-fold in CFSE-low cells versus unstimulated cells and present at a frequency of at least 0.01% in CFSE-low cells. Jensen-Shannon divergence, calculated on the top 100 TCRbeta sequences ranked by frequency, was used to quantify repertoire divergence. For samples with multiple sequencing runs, sorting error was corrected separately for each run before the runs were pooled. Here the immuneACCESS table is served through TCRdb, limited to in-frame sequences with V and J called. Missing clones are a known gap in these copies; in checked studies unresolved V genes cover under half, and the rest lacks a known reason. Clone size and the V and J calls come from that table; the DNA yielded D and trimming. The table for this sample lists 4,500 to 7,000 clones; 85% to 90% of them were counted only once. The ten largest account for 3.5% of the sample.

The sample originates from a study of Tregs in tolerant kidney transplant recipients (dated by TCRdb to between 2017 and 2020). Study-level background: Related donors were used in the transplants with nonmyeloablative bone marrow transplantation, and mixed chimerism was transient in the human trials. Additional Treg samples were obtained from a roughly 3-day mixed lymphocyte reaction with belatacept, with some samples followed by a roughly 5-day donor restimulation, before recipient CD4+CD25+CD127- cells were sorted. Once the B cell culture was finished, the cells were sorted into two populations: CD4+CD8-CD25+CD127- and CD4+CD8-4-1BB+CD40L-. Antibodies distinguished recipient from donor cells when sorting primary belatacept mixed lymphocyte reaction cultures. Before combined kidney and bone marrow transplantation, this study identified donor-specific regulatory T cells using TCRbeta sequencing and then followed those same cells after transplant. Activated donor B cells were produced over approximately 9 days on irradiated CD40L-expressing 3T3 cells in the presence of cyclosporin A and IL-4. Sorted recipient Tregs were cultured for roughly 17 days with irradiated activated donor B cells plus IL-2, and restimulation was performed on day 11. Broader findings and caveats from the paper: Donor-specific Treg expansion was found to exceed global Treg expansion in tolerant patients, suggesting antigen-driven rather than nonspecific expansion. The study was limited by small patient numbers, and the findings need validation in larger populations and under other immunosuppression protocols. Because the PCR primers were changed over time for some patients, nucleotide-level comparison could not be performed across the samples from those patients. Expanding Tregs with activated donor B cells appeared to identify the most biologically relevant and donor-specific TCRbeta repertoire. Biological reproducibility was not examined directly, but technical replication error appeared to be minimal.

The time point label on this specimen signifies: blood sample drawn before combined kidney and bone marrow transplant. The patients were a handful of recipients of combined kidney and bone marrow transplants from the ITN036ST trial, and samples were available only for these trial subjects. Healthy control blood was processed by Ficoll density gradient to PBMCs and cryopreserved; patient PBMCs were collected before and after transplant. The sequence derives from a human patient who received a combined kidney and bone marrow transplant. This material consisted of Tregs from blood cultured with allogeneic cells, taken before the transplant.

The base sequence is TGTGCCAGCTCACCCGGTACAATTACCTACAATGAGCAGTTCTTC. It translates as CASSPGTITYNEQFF. The V and J genes are TRBV18 and TRBJ2-1; no D segment can be confidently identified. Inclusive of the bounding cysteine and phenylalanine, the CDR3 is 15 residues long. Only the CDR3 DNA is retained, 45 bases long and in frame from the first base. Per the germline V gene, KGHSH is the CDR1 and LQKENI is the CDR2. V is reduced by 3 bases and J by 2 bases, leaving a spacing of 11 bases between them.